The present entry profiles one TCR beta chain with its context. This record belongs to a study of brain T cells in children with intractable seizures. The assay was immunoSEQ multiplex PCR, and TCRdb's table has in-frame clones only and misses some. The repertoire includes about 76,000 clones, about 92% of them detected once, and around 1.4% sits in the top ten. CDR1 and CDR2 (germline): LNHDA, SQIVND (reference sequence). This CDR3 has 18 amino acids. V shed 8 bases and J 3 bases; nucleotides not matched to a gene: 20. This TCR came from a boy under two years old with tuberous sclerosis and intractable seizures. The chain links TRBV19 to TRBJ1-2; 8 bases are shared with TRBD1. The sequenced sample was peripheral blood, obtained at surgery. CDR3 DNA sequence: TGTGCCAGTCCTAAACTAACCAAGGGAGACAGGGGAGACTATGGCTACACCTTC. Its translation is CASPKLTKGDRGDYGYTF.